The 25 T cell receptor beta chains listed next were all sequenced from one sample in a study of T cells in Graves' hyperthyroidism and ophthalmopathy. Amplified regions were TCR beta CDR3 sequences from RNA transcripts. The HTBI set primed first-round TCR CDR3 RT-PCR. TCRdb re-derived calls from the multiplex PCR reads in MiXCR, one entry per CDR3 protein. The data hold hundreds of thousands of distinct CDR3 sequences, with roughly a sixth observed a single time. Sequencing was performed on blood. The receptors derive from a woman between 45 and 65 years old with Graves' hyperthyroidism that later progressed to Graves' ophthalmopathy.

V and J are TRBV3-1 and TRBJ1-2; 8 bases agree with TRBD1. From germline, CDR1 is LGHDT and CDR2 YNNKEL (reference sequence). The CDR3 is 15 amino acids. V shed 1 base and J 4 bases; nucleotides not matched to a gene: 5. The DNA of the CDR3 is TGTGCCAGCAGCCAAGGACAGGGGCGAAGCTATGGCTACACCTTC. Protein product: CASSQGQGRSYGYTF.

This clonotype has just a few counts. The chain employs TRBV5-1 and TRBJ2-5; 10 bases align to TRBD1. The junction had 8 bases not matched to a gene; V was cut back by 4 bases and J by 2 bases. The CDR3 is 16 amino acids. Looked up from germline, CDR1 is SGHRS and CDR2 is YFSETQ. DNA for the CDR3: TGCGCCAGCAGCCAACACCCGGGACAGGGGCAAGAGACCCAGTACTTC. Translation: CASSQHPGQGQETQYF.

Ten or more counts support this clonotype. V usage is TRBV27 and J usage is TRBJ2-3, with D unclear. Trimming removed 6 bases at V and 6 bases at J, with 13 bases between. CDR3 length equals 13 residues. In germline, CDR1 is MNHEY, CDR2 SMNVEV (reference sequence). The CDR3 reads CASRPYQADTQYF. As DNA, the CDR3 is TGTGCCAGCAGGCCCTACCAGGCGGATACGCAGTATTTT.

The CDR3 sequence: CASSEAPVGLNTEAFF. DNA of the CDR3: TGCGCCAGCAGTGAGGCCCCGGTAGGGTTGAACACTGAAGCTTTCTTT. The chain recombines TRBV10-2 with TRBJ1-1; no reliable D call. CDR1 and CDR2 from the germline V gene are WSHSY and SAAADI. Trimming shortened V by 2 bases and J by 0 bases, and 13 bases separated the two germline ends. CDR3 size: 16 residues.

Ten or more counts support this clonotype. The chain couples TRBV20-1 to TRBJ2-5; 10 bases line up with TRBD2. V shed 4 bases, J shed 2 bases, and the junction held 4 bases outside the gene matches. Germline V gene data show CDR1 as DFQATT and CDR2 as SNEGSKA (reference sequence). This CDR3 spans 14 amino acids. CDR3 protein: CSAMASGGQETQYF. The CDR3 bases are TGCAGTGCTATGGCTAGCGGGGGTCAAGAGACCCAGTACTTC.

This clonotype was observed a handful of times. The CDR3 sequence: CASSLTGITNEKLFF. For the CDR3, the DNA is TGTGCCAGCAGCTTGACAGGGATAACTAATGAAAAACTGTTTTTT. J is TRBJ1-4 and V is TRBV3-1; 7 bases map to TRBD1. The CDR3 length is 15 residues. The ends lost 5 bases at V and 1 base at J; junction bases unmatched: 4. CDR1 is LGHDT, CDR2 YNNKEL, per germline (reference sequence).

V and J are TRBV3-1 and TRBJ2-4; a possible D gene is TRBD1 (5 bases). Trimming cost V 2 bases and J 3 bases, with 17 bases left between them. Per germline, CDR1 LGHDT and CDR2 YNNKEL (reference sequence). The CDR3 is 17 amino acids. The CDR3 sequence is CASSQRIGDIVKNIQYF. The CDR3 coding sequence is TGTGCCAGCAGCCAAAGGATAGGGGATATCGTCAAAAACATTCAGTACTTC.

Details on this clonotype: The junction departs from germline at one end; a sequencing error may be responsible. The genes are TRBV20-1 and TRBJ1-1; 9 nucleotides line up with TRBD1. The CDR3 has 15 amino acids. CDR1 DFQATT and CDR2 SNEGSKA come from the germline V gene (reference sequence). CDR3 bases: TGCAGTGCTAGCGCCACTGGGACAGGGAACACTGAAGCTTTCTTC. Its protein is CSASATGTGNTEAFF.

This clonotype was detected only a few times. The chain employs TRBV3-1 and TRBJ2-7, with D possibly being TRBD1 (5 bases). Trimming took off 2 bases at V and 6 bases at J, with 14 bases between the two ends. The CDR3 length is 14 residues. CDR1 is LGHDT, CDR2 YNNKEL, per germline (reference sequence). The CDR3 region is CASSQRQSPLEQYF. For the CDR3, the DNA is TGTGCCAGCAGCCAAAGACAGTCACCCCTCGAGCAGTACTTC.

This clonotype has at least ten counts. The chain is built from TRBV3-1 and TRBJ2-7; 10 positions match TRBD2. Germline CDR1 LGHDT, CDR2 YNNKEL (reference sequence). This CDR3 is built from 15 residues. V was pared by 3 bases and J by 0 bases, with 2 bases of the junction left unmatched. CDR3 amino acids: CASSHSSGSSYEQYF. The CDR3 DNA reads TGTGCCAGCAGCCACTCTAGCGGGAGCTCCTACGAGCAGTACTTC.

There are a few counts of this clonotype. The rearrangement links TRBV30 to TRBJ2-5; tentatively, D is TRBD1 or TRBD2 (6 bases each). Trimming removed 5 bases from V and 4 bases from J, with 17 bases in between. Germline V gene lookup returns CDR1 GTSNPN and CDR2 SVGIG (reference sequence). This CDR3 contains 14 residues. The CDR3 DNA reads TGTGCCTGGCGGGGGCGCCCGGCGGGAGAGACCCAGTACTTC. Its protein is CAWRGRPAGETQYF.

This clonotype was observed at least ten times. The rearrangement uses TRBV11-2 and TRBJ1-2; the match to TRBD1 covers 9 bases. Germline CDR1 reads SGHAT; CDR2 reads FQNNGV. V shed 0 bases and J 3 bases; nucleotides not matched to a gene: 2. This CDR3 comprises 15 residues. CDR3 coding DNA: TGTGCCAGCAGCTTAGATACAGGGGGCGACTATGGCTACACCTTC. This codes for CASSLDTGGDYGYTF.

This clonotype was observed a few times. This chain's CDR3 is CASTQRASSYEQYF. The DNA of the CDR3 is TGTGCCAGCACCCAGCGGGCCAGCTCCTACGAGCAGTACTTC. The chain couples TRBV27 to TRBJ2-7, with a tentative D call TRBD2 (6 bases). The V gene lost 7 bases and the J gene lost 0 bases, with 13 bases spanning the gap. This CDR3 is built from 14 residues. Germline-derived CDR1 and CDR2 are MNHEY and SMNVEV (reference sequence).

With respect to this clonotype: Since a much larger clone is just one base distant, this may be a read error. The CDR3 protein is CACSLDGEGPQHF. The CDR3 region has the DNA TGTGCCTGCAGCTTAGACGGCGAGGGGCCCCAGCATTTT. The chain employs TRBV13 and TRBJ1-5; D is ambiguous. The length of the CDR3 is 13 residues. Per germline, CDR1 PRHDT and CDR2 FYEKMQ (reference sequence).

The chain links TRBV6-1 to TRBJ2-7, with D possibly TRBD1 on 6 matching bases. In germline, CDR1 is MNHNS, CDR2 SASEGT. Between the trimmed V and J ends, which lost 5 bases and 0 bases, there was a span of 20 bases. This CDR3 region has 17 residues. CDR3 DNA sequence: TGTGCCAGCAGTACCACGGACCAGGGGCTCGGCTCCTACGAGCAGTACTTC. As protein: CASSTTDQGLGSYEQYF.

The rearrangement joins TRBV7-9 to TRBJ1-1, with 7 bases fitting TRBD1. Germline CDR1 is SEHNR and CDR2 is FQNEAQ (reference sequence). This CDR3 spans 15 amino acids. With 5 bases clipped from V and 4 bases from J, the junction kept 10 bases outside the gene matches. The CDR3 DNA reads TGTGCCAGCAGCCATCAACAGGGGCTCCTCACTGAAGCTTTCTTT. Its translation is CASSHQQGLLTEAFF.

This clonotype occurred many times. The rearrangement uses TRBV2 and TRBJ2-5, with D perhaps being TRBD1 or TRBD2 (5 bases each). Germline loops: CDR1 SNHLY, CDR2 FYNNEI. Between the trimmed V and J ends, which lost 7 bases and 2 bases, there was a span of 17 bases. The CDR3 runs to 15 residues. This CDR3 is CASIDPGRGQETQYF. CDR3 nucleotide sequence: TGTGCCAGCATCGATCCAGGGAGAGGGCAAGAGACCCAGTACTTC.

The genes are TRBV5-1 and TRBJ2-1; weak D call: TRBD1 (7 bases). V was trimmed by 1 base and J by 9 bases, leaving 14 bases between them. The germline gives CDR1 SGHRS, CDR2 YFSETQ. The CDR3 extends over 14 amino acids. CDR3 in amino acids: CASSLRRGRFEQFF. For the CDR3, the DNA is TGCGCCAGCAGCTTGAGGAGGGGGCGCTTTGAGCAGTTCTTC.

The V gene is TRBV6-4, the J gene TRBJ1-5; the D gene is possibly TRBD1 (5 bases). V was pared by 3 bases and J by 1 base, with 10 bases between. The CDR3 spans 15 residues. CDR1 and CDR2 (germline): MRHNA, SNTAGT. The CDR3 DNA reads as TGTGCCAGCAGTGAGCTCTGGGGGAGCAATCAGCCCCAGCATTTT. As protein: CASSELWGSNQPQHF.

This chain joins TRBV5-6 and TRBJ2-7, with no clear D. This CDR3 spans 14 amino acids. Looked up from germline, CDR1 is SGHDT and CDR2 is YYEEEE. V was trimmed by 4 bases and J by 4 bases, leaving 15 bases between them. CDR3: CASSPYGPPYEQYF. CDR3 nucleotides: TGTGCCAGCAGCCCCTACGGGCCTCCGTACGAGCAGTACTTC.

This clonotype was seen ten or more times. CDR3 amino acids: CSARLAGVLNIQYF. In DNA form, the CDR3 reads TGCAGTGCTAGACTAGCGGGGGTCCTCAACATTCAGTACTTC. This chain connects TRBV20-1 to TRBJ2-4, with 10 nucleotides matching TRBD2. V trimming: 2 bases; J trimming: 7 bases; junction bases outside the gene matches: 5. Germline assignment: CDR1 DFQATT and CDR2 SNEGSKA (reference sequence). This CDR3 is 14 amino acids long.

This clonotype was seen a few times. The chain joins TRBV6-1 to TRBJ1-3; tentative D call: TRBD1 (6 bases). The CDR3 contains 13 residues. Germline-derived CDR1 and CDR2 are MNHNS and SASEGT. Trimming left V 6 bases short and J 5 bases short, with 11 bases between. In DNA form, the CDR3 reads TGTGCCAGCAGCGACGGGGGCAGAAACACCATATATTTT. Translated, it gives CASSDGGRNTIYF.

The gene calls are TRBV6-5 and TRBJ1-3; 7 nucleotides line up with TRBD1. This CDR3 is built from 18 residues. Germline V lookup: CDR1 MNHEY, CDR2 SVGAGI. Germline trimming cut 2 bases from V and 4 bases from J; bases unmatched to any gene: 14. CDR3 in amino acids: CASSYSGRATGPGNTIYF. CDR3 sequence (DNA): TGTGCCAGCAGTTACAGTGGTCGGGCGACAGGGCCGGGAAACACCATATATTTT.

The rearrangement joins TRBV15 to TRBJ1-6; tentatively, D is TRBD1 (5 bases). Germline CDR1 LNHNV, CDR2 YYDKDF (reference sequence). The CDR3 loop spans 15 amino acids. The V end lost 2 bases, the J end lost 10 bases, and 15 bases lay between the germline ends. CDR3 residues: CATSRWGQDNSPLHF. The CDR3 DNA is TGTGCCACCAGCAGATGGGGCCAGGACAACTCACCCCTCCACTTT.

V is TRBV27 and J is TRBJ2-7, with TRBD2 matching over 7 bases. Germline trimming cut 5 bases from V and 4 bases from J; bases unmatched to any gene: 8. CDR1 and CDR2 (germline): MNHEY, SMNVEV (reference sequence). The CDR3 totals 14 residues. The CDR3 region is CASSPRGEGYEQYF. The CDR3 DNA reads TGTGCCAGCAGTCCTCGGGGGGAGGGTTACGAGCAGTACTTC.